This T cell receptor beta chain stems from a study of blood T cell repertoires in COVID-19. V lost 2 bases and J lost 7, with 8 bases in between. Germline assignment: CDR1 SGHDN and CDR2 FVKESK. CDR3 size: 13 residues. The method was immunoSEQ multiplex PCR; TCRdb's version includes in-frame clones alone and lacks a portion of them. The sample lists 170,000 or so clones; around 87% were seen once. Sequenced: peripheral blood. This TCR was recovered from a woman aged 65 to 85 with COVID-19, enrolled during active disease. The J gene is TRBJ1-4, the V gene TRBV14, with D possibly TRBD1 on 5 matching bases. Here the CDR3 reads CASSQNRPEKLFF. For the CDR3, the DNA is TGTGCCAGCAGCCAAAACAGGCCTGAAAAACTGTTTTTT.